This T cell receptor beta chain was found in a study of blood T cell repertoires in COVID-19 (TCRdb year 2020). Regarding the research as a whole: Samples covering the acute and convalescent phases of COVID-19 were provided by collaborators in the United States, Italy and Spain. Samples were obtained from the ongoing ImmuneRACE study (first 160 participants) and from some 1,300 subjects provided by 6 global collaborators. The repertoires were released in a freely available public database meant as a resource for research on the immune response to SARS-CoV-2. A de-identified subject ID, COVID-19 status, age in years and sex were almost always included in the sample metadata. Subjects who had been exposed to COVID-19, were actively infected with it, or had recovered from it provided the deeply sampled blood TCRbeta repertoires that made up the dataset. The material from the prospective study consisted of cDNA or gDNA derived from T cells, B-cell-depleted T cells, or PBMCs. Where available, HLA class I and class II types were obtained from metadata supplied by the sample provider rather than from assay-based typing. The full study reports these points: The quantity of clinical and demographic metadata differed by source and by participant and was supplied without curation.

Turning to this clone: Its antigen specificity is not known. The input lacks base qualities; no much larger clone sits a single base away. Other DNA sequences in this sample translate to the same CDR3.

The collaborating institutions used their own protocols to collect whole blood in K2EDTA tubes. For TCRbeta analysis, collaborators shipped samples as frozen whole blood, isolated PBMCs, or DNA extracted from either of those sample types. TCRbeta CDR3 regions were amplified from genomic DNA using the immunoSEQ Assay, a bias-controlled multiplex PCR. Under the source paper's analysis protocol: Nucleated cell counts per sample were estimated from amplification of reference gene primers within the assay. To quantify the absolute abundance of each unique TCRbeta CDR3 rearrangement, sequence reads were collapsed and filtered. For each sample, productive Simpson clonality was calculated as the square root of Simpson's diversity index over productive rearrangements. TCRdb holds this immuneACCESS table with in-frame rearrangements only. Some clones are missing; in checked studies, unresolved V genes explain under half, and the rest has no known cause. That table gives V, J and clone size, and the DNA gave D and trimming. For this sample the table gives just over 300,000 clones, of which around 87% were detected only once. In total, the top ten clones hold about 2.3% of the sample.

The receptor was isolated from a man aged 18 to 29 with active or convalescent COVID-19. Material: peripheral blood.

In nucleotide form, the sequence is TGTGCCAGCAGCCTTACAGGGTATGGCTACACCTTC. It codes for CASSLTGYGYTF. In this chain, TRBV7-9 is recombined with TRBJ1-2; D gene: possibly TRBD1, on 6 matching bases. Trimming at the junction amounts to 5 bases on V and 5 bases on J, and the germline ends lie 9 bases apart. CDR1 and CDR2 (SEHNR, FQNEAQ) derive from the germline V gene (reference sequence). The CDR3 numbers 12 residues from cysteine through phenylalanine. Solely the CDR3 DNA is kept, with 36 bases framed from the first base.